This TCR beta chain was identified in a study of beta chain features in type 1 diabetes. Sequenced material consisted of expressed TCRB transcripts (all of the isolated RNA was reverse transcribed). The data were produced by immunoSEQ multiplex PCR, yet TCRdb's version contains in-frame clones alone and is incomplete. Of fewer than 350,000 clones in the sample, about 18% were seen once. J gave up 2 bases and V 0 bases, and 4 bases lay outside the gene matches. CDR3 size: 16 residues. Germline assignment: CDR1 KGHSH and CDR2 LQKENI. Sequencing input: naive CD4+ T cells from blood. The receptor was derived from a woman aged 18-35 years in good health. V gene TRBV18 combines with J gene TRBJ1-3; 7 bases fit TRBD1. The CDR3 is CASSPPPTGTGNTIYF. CDR3 bases: TGTGCCAGCTCACCACCCCCGACAGGGACTGGAAACACCATATATTTT.